These 22 T cell receptor beta chains were all obtained from the same sample, sequenced in a study of tumor and adjacent non-tumor tissue in lung cancer. TCRbeta libraries were built with three rounds of nested PCR, modified from ARM-PCR. TCRdb recomputed calls from the multiplex PCR reads with MiXCR, one row per CDR3 protein. The sample has fewer than 120,000 distinct CDR3 sequences; around 82% are singletons. The template was RNA from unsorted bulk tissue. The sequencing input was lung tumor tissue. All receptors derive from a man in his sixties or seventies with non-small cell lung cancer.

The V call is TRBV10-2, the J call TRBJ2-3, with TRBD1 as a possible D gene (6 bases). The CDR3 has 14 residues. With 7 bases removed from V and 15 bases from J, the gap between germline ends came to 26 bases. Per germline, CDR1 WSHSY and CDR2 SAAADI. The CDR3 DNA sequence: TGCGCCAGCACCAAGGGGGAATTCACAGATAGGCATTATTTT. This codes for CASTKGEFTDRHYF.

This sequence joins TRBV5-4 and TRBJ1-4, with D maybe TRBD1 (5 bases). Trimming cost V 4 bases and J 2 bases, with 12 bases left between them. Per the germline V gene, CDR1 is SGHNT and CDR2 is YYREEE (reference sequence). The CDR3 consists of 15 residues. Here the CDR3 DNA reads TGTGCCAGCAGCGCCGGGACTTACACTAATGAAAAACTGTTTTTT. Encoded protein: CASSAGTYTNEKLFF.

On this clonotype itself: At one end, the junction sequence differs from germline, possibly due to a read error. The CDR3 loop is CASSQGSETYAETQYF. The CDR3 DNA reads TGTGCCAGCAGCCAAGGATCGGAGACCTATGCGGAGACACAGTACTTC. The rearrangement links TRBV4-2 to TRBJ2-5; D not certain. CDR1 and CDR2 from the germline V gene are LGHNA and YNFKEQ. The CDR3 sequence is 16 residues long.

A note on this clonotype: An end of the junction differs from the germline gene, which may be a read error. V is TRBV6-1 and J is TRBJ2-1; D may match TRBD1 or TRBD2 (6 bases each). Germline V lookup: CDR1 MNHNS, CDR2 SASEGT. The CDR3 is made up of 16 amino acids. For the CDR3, the DNA is TGTGCCAGCACCCTAAGGGGGGACACCGGGTCCAATGAGGAGTTCTTT. Protein product: CASTLRGDTGSNEEFF.

Note on this clonotype: This sequence may be a read error, since a much larger clone differs from it by one base. The chain carries TRBV20-1 and TRBJ2-2, with a weak D call TRBD2 (6 bases). This CDR3 is built from 17 residues. Trimming shortened V by 3 bases and J by 2 bases, and 19 bases separated the two germline ends. Germline V gene sequence: CDR1 DFQATT, CDR2 SNEGSKA (reference sequence). CDR3 loop: CSASRLARGYNTGELFF. As DNA, the CDR3 is TGCAGTGCTAGCAGGCTAGCGCGAGGGTATAACACCGGGGAGCTGTTTTTT.

A word on this clonotype: One end of the junction is discordant with germline, which a read error may explain. V gene TRBV6-5 combines with J gene TRBJ2-7; 10 bases align to TRBD2. The V gene's germline CDR1 is MNHEY and CDR2 SVGAGI. The CDR3 spans 16 residues. CDR3 sequence (DNA): TGTGCCAGCAGTTACTCTACCGGGACTAGCGCTCGCGGGCAGTATTTC. It specifies CASSYSTGTSARGQYF.

V is TRBV12-3 or TRBV12-4 and J is TRBJ1-5, with D uncertain. This CDR3 is built from 14 residues. Trimming removed 7 bases from V and 3 bases from J, with 13 bases in between. DNA of the CDR3: TGTGCCAGCATAAAGGGAGGATTCAATCAGCCCCAGCATTTT. Protein product: CASIKGGFNQPQHF.

The genes are TRBV6-6 and TRBJ2-3; the match to TRBD2 covers 9 bases. V lost 10 bases and J lost 4; bases outside the gene matches: 18. This CDR3 contains 17 residues. The germline CDR1 and CDR2 sequences are MNHNY and SVGAGI (reference sequence). The CDR3 nucleotides read TGTGCCAACAGGCCCAATCCGGGACTAGCTGAAGCAGATACGCAGTATTTT. It encodes CANRPNPGLAEADTQYF.

The rearrangement links TRBV5-1 to TRBJ1-1; TRBD1 aligns across 7 bases. With V trimmed by 4 bases and J by 4 bases, 13 bases remained unmatched. The CDR3 contains 16 residues. Per the germline V gene, CDR1 is SGHRS and CDR2 is YFSETQ. In DNA form, the CDR3 reads TGCGCCAGCAGCCAGGCGACAGGGAGGATGAGCACTGAAGCTTTCTTT. Amino acid sequence: CASSQATGRMSTEAFF.

Note on this clonotype: One end of the junction fails to match germline, which may point to a read error. The CDR3 bases are TGCACCAGTGCCGAAGGGGATATACAGTATTTT. It yields the protein CTSAEGDIQYF. This rearrangement joins TRBV5-1 to TRBJ2-3, with D possibly TRBD1 on 5 matching bases. The V gene's germline CDR1 is SGHRS and CDR2 YFSETQ. The CDR3 is 11 amino acids.

Points on this clonotype: Mismatch with germline at one junction end may stem from a read error. The V gene is TRBV29-1, the J gene TRBJ2-7, with D unresolved. This CDR3 comprises 14 residues. Germline V CDR1 and CDR2: SQVTM, ANQGSEA. DNA for the CDR3: TGCAGCGTTGAATGGGCAAGGAGCTCCTACAAGCAGTACTTC. Amino acid sequence: CSVEWARSSYKQYF.

The V call is TRBV18, the J call TRBJ1-1; no clear D. The CDR3 contains 17 residues. V gave up 2 bases and J gave up 3 bases, with 19 bases separating them. From germline, CDR1 is KGHSH and CDR2 LQKENI. The CDR3 DNA is TGTGCCAGCTCACCAAGGATGACACGTGTGGTTTACACTGAAGCTTTCTTT. Amino acid sequence: CASSPRMTRVVYTEAFF.

Of note for this clonotype: One junction end disagrees with the germline gene, perhaps due to a read error. The V and J genes are TRBV6-6 and TRBJ1-5, with D possibly TRBD1 on 5 matching bases. Germline V gene lookup returns CDR1 MNHNY and CDR2 SVGAGI (reference sequence). This CDR3 is built from 16 residues. CDR3 protein: CASSPGGVRINQSQHF. The CDR3 DNA sequence: TGTGCCAGCAGTCCCGGAGGGGTTAGAATCAATCAGTCCCAGCATTTT.

As to this clonotype: The conserved closing phenylalanine or tryptophan is absent in this CDR3, likely reflecting a read error. The rearrangement links TRBV5-5 to TRBJ2-7; the D gene is possibly TRBD1 (6 bases). CDR1 is SGHKS and CDR2 is YYEKEE in the germline V gene (reference sequence). This CDR3 is built from 15 residues. Between the trimmed V and J ends, which lost 3 bases and 3 bases, there was a span of 16 bases. The CDR3 sequence is CASSWGQGFGYEQYS. The CDR3 DNA is TGTGCCAGCAGCTGGGGGCAGGGGTTTGGCTACGAGCAGTACTCC.

In regard to this clonotype: One junction end disagrees with the germline gene, perhaps due to a read error. The chain is built from TRBV29-1 and TRBJ2-1; D unclear. Germline V gene lookup returns CDR1 SQVTM and CDR2 ANQGSEA. The CDR3 is made up of 11 amino acids. In nucleotides, the CDR3 is TGCAGCGTTGAACTGGGCGATGAACAGTTCTTC. This translates into CSVELGDEQFF.

Concerning this clonotype itself: In this CDR3 the conserved last residue, phenylalanine or tryptophan, is missing, so a read error is likely. The chain has TRBV20-1 and TRBJ1-2; D is ambiguous. V lost 4 bases, J lost 0 bases, and 9 bases lay in between. This CDR3 is 13 amino acids long. Germline CDR1 is DFQATT and CDR2 is SNEGSKA (reference sequence). CDR3 residues: CSAKAGPNYGYTL. CDR3 DNA: TGCAGTGCTAAAGCAGGTCCTAACTATGGCTACACCTTA.

The chain recombines TRBV2 with TRBJ1-6; D gene ambiguous. CDR1 is SNHLY and CDR2 is FYNNEI in the germline V gene. CDR3 length: 14 amino acids. The CDR3 bases are TGTGTCGGCAAAGGCAGCTCCTATAATTCACCCCTCCACTTT. Translation: CVGKGSSYNSPLHF.

This clonotype was counted a single time. It is likely a read error, because the conserved phenylalanine at the end of the CDR3 is missing. The chain recombines TRBV6-5 with TRBJ1-2; 7 bases align to TRBD1. Per the germline V gene, CDR1 is MNHEY and CDR2 is SVGAGI. This CDR3 contains 15 residues. CDR3 loop: CASSYSSQGVYGYTL. CDR3 sequence (DNA): TGTGCCAGCAGCTACTCGAGCCAGGGGGTATATGGCTACACCCTC.

As for this clonotype: A read error may account for a junction end that differs from germline. V gene TRBV6-5 combines with J gene TRBJ2-5; maybe TRBD1 (6 bases). The last part of the DNA fits TRBJ2-1 better; the J call may be wrong. Germline loops: CDR1 MNHEY, CDR2 SVGAGI. CDR3 length equals 15 residues. The CDR3 nucleotides read TGTGCCAACAGTCATATCGGACCGGGAACAGGGACCCAGTTCTTC. It yields the protein CANSHIGPGTGTQFF.

Regarding this clonotype: Likely a read error: the CDR3 ends without its conserved phenylalanine or tryptophan. The chain links TRBV5-5 to TRBJ1-2, with 9 bases matching TRBD1. This CDR3 has 16 residues. CDR1 is SGHKS and CDR2 is YYEKEE in the germline V gene (reference sequence). J was trimmed by 11 bases and V by 0 bases; bases with no gene match: 14. DNA for the CDR3: TGTGCCAGCAGCTTGGAATATCCGGGACAGGGCCGTGGTTACACCTAC. Encoded protein: CASSLEYPGQGRGYTY.

Notes on this clonotype: At one end, the junction sequence differs from germline, possibly due to a read error. The J gene is TRBJ1-4, the V gene TRBV11-2; D unclear. The CDR3 is made up of 13 amino acids. Germline loops: CDR1 SGHAT, CDR2 FQNNGV. The CDR3 region is CASSLVRGGKLIF. The CDR3 coding sequence is TGTGCCAGCAGCCTAGTCAGAGGAGGAAAACTGATTTTC.

The V call is TRBV29-1, the J call TRBJ2-5, with D hard to call. Per germline, CDR1 SQVTM and CDR2 ANQGSEA. The CDR3 contains 16 residues. CDR3 amino acids: CSAKPYLLTCQETQYF. CDR3 in DNA: TGCAGTGCCAAGCCCTACCTCTTGACATGTCAAGAGACCCAGTACTTC. Looking up the rest from reference TRBV29-1 and TRBJ2-5 gives the full variable domain: SAVISQKPSRDICQRGTSLTIQCQVDSQVTMMFWYRQQPGQSLTLIATANQGSEATYESGFVIDKFPISRPNLTFSTLTVSNMSPEDSSIYLCSAKPYLLTCQETQYFGPGTRLLVL.